The 13 T cell receptor beta chains listed next were all sequenced from one sample in a study of cytomegalovirus exposure and HLA in healthy donors. Use of 60 Vbeta and 13 Jbeta primers characterized the PCR. The data were produced by immunoSEQ multiplex PCR, yet TCRdb's version contains in-frame clones alone and is incomplete. This repertoire comprises roughly 55,000 clones; its ten largest clones make up about 10%. The source material was PBMCs. The receptors derive from a man aged 50 to 60 in good health and CMV-seropositive.

The chain recombines TRBV4-3 with TRBJ1-2, with D unresolved. The CDR3 spans 15 residues. Trimming pared 1 base from V and 6 bases from J, leaving 15 bases between. Germline-derived CDR1 and CDR2 are LGHNA and YSLEER. The DNA of the CDR3 is TGCGCCAGCAGCCAAGGTCAATCGGGTACCCATGGCTACACCTTC. Translated: CASSQGQSGTHGYTF.

The chain couples TRBV2 to TRBJ2-7; D perhaps matches TRBD1 (6 bases). This CDR3 comprises 13 residues. V was pared by 5 bases and J by 3 bases, with 11 bases between. The germline V gene has CDR1 SNHLY and CDR2 FYNNEI. As DNA, the CDR3 is TGTGCCAGCAGTCTGACAGGACTCTACGAGCAGTACTTC. Its translation is CASSLTGLYEQYF.

As regards this clone: Other nucleotide sequences in the sample specify the same CDR3. This chain joins TRBV25-1 and TRBJ1-1; D may be TRBD1 (5 bases). The V and J ends lost 3 bases and 3 bases respectively, with 8 bases between them. The CDR3 is 13 residues long. Per germline, CDR1 MGHDK and CDR2 SYGVNS. The CDR3 spells CASSELQDTEAFF. The DNA of the CDR3 is TGTGCCAGCAGTGAGTTACAGGACACTGAAGCTTTCTTT.

The chain links TRBV4-1 to TRBJ1-2, with 8 bases fitting TRBD1. The V segment lost 3 bases and the J segment 7 bases; nucleotides outside the gene matches: 13. Germline loops: CDR1 MGHRA, CDR2 YSYEKL. The CDR3 is made up of 16 amino acids. CDR3 nucleotides: TGCGCCAGCAGCCACTTCAGGGGGCGCAGAACCAGTGGCTACACCTTC. This gives the protein CASSHFRGRRTSGYTF.

The chain combines TRBV29-1 with TRBJ2-2; 9 bases line up with TRBD1. Trimming removed 7 bases from V and 0 bases from J; junction bases left unmatched: 0. This CDR3 has 13 residues. The germline CDR1 and CDR2 sequences are SQVTM and ANQGSEA. The CDR3 DNA reads TGCAGCGGGACAGGGGCGAACACCGGGGAGCTGTTTTTT. Translated, it gives CSGTGANTGELFF.

This chain links TRBV4-3 with TRBJ2-1; no clear D gene. CDR1 is LGHNA and CDR2 is YSLEER in the germline V gene. The CDR3 runs to 16 residues. Trimming removed 4 bases at V and 0 bases at J, with 13 bases between. The CDR3 bases are TGCGCCAGCAGCCTCACCCCAGCGCGCTCCTACAATGAGCAGTTCTTC. Translated: CASSLTPARSYNEQFF.

The V gene is TRBV7-8, the J gene TRBJ1-1; 7 bases fit TRBD1. Germline V gene data show CDR1 as SGHVS and CDR2 as FQNEAQ. The CDR3 covers 14 residues. J was trimmed by 3 bases and V by 3 bases; bases with no gene match: 4. The CDR3: CASSFGDRDTEAFF. The CDR3, as DNA: TGTGCCAGCAGCTTCGGTGACAGGGACACTGAAGCTTTCTTT. The full variable domain, rest sourced from reference TRBV7-8 and TRBJ1-1, is GAGVSQSPRYKVAKRGQDVALRCDPISGHVSLFWYQQALGQGPEFLTYFQNEAQLDKSGLPSDRFFAERPEGSVSTLKIQRTQQEDSAVYLCASSFGDRDTEAFFGQGTRLTVV.

The CDR3 reads CASSPSGTGVWNTEAFF. CDR3 bases: TGTGCCAGCTCACCATCCGGGACAGGGGTATGGAACACTGAAGCTTTCTTT. The gene calls are TRBV18 and TRBJ1-1; 10 nucleotides align to TRBD1. Germline values: CDR1 KGHSH, CDR2 LQKENI. This CDR3 region has 17 residues. V lost 2 bases and J lost 1; bases outside the gene matches: 7.

The chain carries TRBV5-6 and TRBJ2-3; D is undetermined. V lost 1 base and J lost 2, with 5 bases in between. Looked up from germline, CDR1 is SGHDT and CDR2 is YYEEEE. The CDR3 spans 13 residues. CDR3 in amino acids: CASSLFNTDTQYF. CDR3 sequence (DNA): TGTGCCAGCAGCTTGTTTAACACAGATACGCAGTATTTT.

In regard to this clone: An end of the junction does not agree with germline; a read error may underlie this. The chain joins TRBV4-2 to TRBJ2-5; D perhaps matches TRBD2 (5 bases). This CDR3 contains 15 residues. Per germline, CDR1 LGHNA and CDR2 YNFKEQ. Here the CDR3 reads CASSQEWRPAENQYF. Written as DNA, the CDR3 is TGTGCCAGCAGCCAAGAATGGAGGCCGGCAGAGAACCAGTACTTC.

The V gene is TRBV7-6, the J gene TRBJ2-2; D unclear. Between the trimmed V and J ends, which lost 5 bases and 8 bases, there was a span of 15 bases. This CDR3 region has 14 residues. Looked up from germline, CDR1 is SGHVS and CDR2 is FNYEAQ. The DNA for the CDR3 is TGTGCCAGCAGCGTCTCCCCTATGGTGGGGGAGCTGTTTTTT. Its protein product is CASSVSPMVGELFF.

The gene calls are TRBV7-6 and TRBJ2-3; 16 bases map to TRBD2. Germline V gives CDR1 SGHVS, CDR2 FNYEAQ. The CDR3 has 16 residues. The V and J ends lost 5 bases and 6 bases, in that order; junction bases with no gene match: 5. CDR3 loop: CASSPGLAGGEDTQYF. CDR3 DNA: TGTGCCAGCAGCCCGGGACTAGCGGGAGGGGAGGATACGCAGTATTTT. Complete variable domain (other parts from reference TRBV7-6 and TRBJ2-3): GAGVSQSPRYKVTKRGQDVALRCDPISGHVSLYWYRQALGQGPEFLTYFNYEAQQDKSGLPNDRFSAERPEGSISTLTIQRTEQRDSAMYRCASSPGLAGGEDTQYFGPGTRLTVL.

The CDR3 nucleotides read TGCGCCAGCAGCCAAGATACAGGACTAGCGGGTAACTCTGGGGCCAACGTCCTGACTTTC. This gives the protein CASSQDTGLAGNSGANVLTF. V is TRBV4-1 and J is TRBJ2-6; the match to TRBD2 covers 11 bases. J gave up 0 bases and V 0 bases, and 7 bases lay outside the gene matches. The CDR3 is made up of 20 amino acids. Germline CDR1 and CDR2: MGHRA and YSYEKL.